This entry concerns a single TCR beta chain. What it recognizes is unknown. V shed 5 bases and J 4 bases; nucleotides not matched to a gene: 9. The germline gives CDR1 SEHNR, CDR2 FQNEAQ (reference sequence). The CDR3 loop spans 16 amino acids. This entry comes from a study of T cell responses to AZD1222 COVID-19 vaccine. Study findings and constraints: Spike-specific TCR depth and breadth grew after two AZD1222 doses. Donors skewed white British and female; clonal diversity was possibly underestimated. CD4 TCRs covered the whole spike, strongest at regions 160-218 and 743-854. Seropositive status at baseline applied to only six AZD1222 recipients.

Here immunoSEQ multiplex PCR was the method, and the copy in TCRdb shows in-frame clones only, minus some. The table shows 75,000 to 100,000 clones, with around nine tenths occurring only once. The rearrangement links TRBV7-9 to TRBJ1-4; TRBD1 matches 8 bases. The sequencing used peripheral blood, collected on day 0 of MenACWY control vaccination. This clonotype originated in an adult in good health. CDR3 nucleotides: TGTGCCAGCAGCCCACCCCGACAGGGGATTAATGAAAAACTGTTTTTT. It encodes CASSPPRQGINEKLFF.